This T cell receptor beta chain came from a study of CD8 T cells in ankylosing spondylitis. This clonotype has a count of ten or more. Its target is unknown. The trim removed 2 bases at V and 8 bases at J, leaving 15 bases unmatched. CDR3 length: 17 amino acids. Germline V gives CDR1 LGHDT, CDR2 YNNKEL (reference sequence). Library preparation for TCR beta used quantitative 5'-RACE with molecular barcodes. TCRdb reprocessed the 5' RACE reads via MiXCR and lists one record per CDR3 protein. The profile shows 390,000 or so distinct CDR3 sequences, around 24% of them singletons. Study-wide results and limits: Disease-linked clones were CD8+ and relatively rare in peripheral blood. As reported, disease-linked clones showed significant enrichment in matched ankylosing spondylitis synovial fluid. Apparently characteristic of ankylosing spondylitis blood was a TCR beta motif (fewer than ten highly homologous variants). Some of these motif variants have turned up before, in reports on reactive arthritis synovial fluid and blood.

This sequence was found in a male donor with ankylosing spondylitis. The specimen sequenced was blood, either unsorted or a sorted T cell fraction (not recorded which). The J gene is TRBJ2-1, the V gene TRBV3-1, with TRBD2 matching 7 bases. The CDR3, as DNA: TGTGCCAGCAGCCAATTACTTCGCGGGAGAGAACGGGATGAGCAGTTCTTC. It yields the protein CASSQLLRGRERDEQFF.